Listed below are T cell receptor beta chains from one sample, sequenced in a study of regulatory T cells in long-lasting Graves disease. TCRdb reanalysed the multiplex PCR reads using MiXCR and keeps one entry per CDR3 protein. The profile covers 350,000 to 500,000 distinct CDR3 sequences, with about 15% appearing a single time and about 23% taken by the ten largest. Another study also made use of these data, one on T cells in Graves' hyperthyroidism and ophthalmopathy.

The sample was peripheral blood mononuclear cells (PBMCs), taken at new diagnosis, from a patient treated with antithyroid drugs. The receptor set was obtained from a woman aged 18-29 years with Graves disease. Each CDR3 is given with its conserved first and last residue. The D gene is left open where the match is weak. Clone size is shown for a subset of rows, as once, few, many or a class of expanded clone.

d_call | j_call | clone_size | v_call | cdr3_aa | cdr3_nt
TRBD1 | TRBJ2-5 | many | TRBV2 | CASSSTDRGETQYF | TGTGCCAGCAGTTCTACCGACAGGGGGGAGACCCAGTACTTC
TRBD2 | TRBJ2-1 | . | TRBV6-5 | CASSSIPSGSDEQFF | TGTGCCAGCAGTTCAATTCCTAGCGGGAGCGATGAGCAGTTCTTC
TRBD1 | TRBJ1-6 | . | TRBV6-2/TRBV6-3 | CASSLQGAGNSPLHF | TGTGCCAGCAGCCTACAGGGGGCTGGCAATTCACCCCTCCACTTT
TRBD2 | TRBJ2-5 | few | TRBV4-1 | CASRPGLAIETQYF | TGCGCCAGCAGACCCGGACTAGCGATAGAGACCCAGTACTTC
. | TRBJ2-1 | . | TRBV29-1 | CSVEDGFGRADSYNEQFF | TGCAGCGTTGAAGATGGGTTCGGCAGGGCCGATTCCTACAATGAGCAGTTCTTC
. | TRBJ2-7 | many | TRBV5-1 | CASSLVGGRFSEQYF | TGCGCCAGCAGCTTGGTCGGGGGGCGATTCAGCGAGCAGTACTTC
. | TRBJ2-1 | many | TRBV7-2 | CASSVNQVPHNEQFF | TGTGCCAGCAGCGTAAACCAAGTTCCCCACAATGAGCAGTTCTTC
. | TRBJ1-3 | . | TRBV5-1 | CASSLVGGNTIYF | TGCGCCAGCAGCTTGGTGGGCGGAAACACCATATATTTT
TRBD2 | TRBJ2-3 | few | TRBV5-4 | CASSPLLAGGPDTQYF | TGTGCCAGCAGCCCGCTACTAGCGGGAGGGCCAGATACGCAGTATTTT
. | TRBJ1-2 | once | TRBV7-8 | CASSQERKGDSYGYTF | TGTGCCAGCAGCCAAGAAAGGAAGGGAGATTCTTATGGCTACACCTTC
TRBD1 | TRBJ2-3 | few | TRBV7-3 | CASSFQGATDTQYF | TGTGCCAGCAGCTTTCAGGGGGCGACGGATACGCAGTATTTT
. | TRBJ2-5 | many | TRBV2 | CASTNGVAETQYF | TGTGCCAGCACAAACGGAGTAGCAGAGACCCAGTACTTC
. | TRBJ1-3 | many | TRBV13 | CASSLIGETGNTIYF | TGTGCCAGCAGCTTAATTGGGGAGACTGGAAACACCATATATTTT
. | TRBJ2-7 | many | TRBV6-1 | CASSVDRSYEQYF | TGTGCCAGCAGTGTTGACAGGAGTTACGAGCAGTACTTC
TRBD1 | TRBJ1-1 | . | TRBV18 | CASSPTDREVTEAFF | TGTGCCAGCTCACCAACGGACAGGGAAGTAACTGAAGCTTTCTTT
. | TRBJ1-4 | many | TRBV11-2 | CASSFGTLATNEKLFF | TGTGCCAGCAGCTTTGGGACACTAGCAACTAATGAAAAACTGTTTTTT
. | TRBJ2-1 | many | TRBV20-1 | CSARDSGSYNEQFF | TGCAGTGCTAGAGACTCGGGGAGCTACAATGAGCAGTTCTTC
. | TRBJ1-2 | few | TRBV19 | CASSISDYYGYTF | TGTGCCAGTAGTATTTCAGACTACTATGGCTACACCTTC
TRBD1 | TRBJ2-7 | . | TRBV3-1 | CASSQPRDRGSYEQYF | TGTGCCAGCAGCCAACCCCGGGACAGGGGCTCCTACGAGCAGTACTTC
TRBD2 | TRBJ2-1 | many | TRBV12-3/TRBV12-4 | CASSSRSGRVYNEQFF | TGTGCCAGCAGTTCACGTAGCGGGAGGGTCTACAATGAGCAGTTCTTC
. | TRBJ2-1 | . | TRBV7-6 | CASSLKTERNNEQFF | TGTGCCAGCAGCCTAAAGACAGAGCGTAACAATGAGCAGTTCTTC
. | TRBJ1-4 | many | TRBV12-3/TRBV12-4 | CASSLQNGEKLFF | TGTGCCAGCAGCCTACAAAATGGGGAAAAACTGTTTTTT
. | TRBJ2-1 | . | TRBV20-1 | CSAGGDFRWFF | TGCAGTGCTGGCGGGGACTTCCGTTGGTTCTTC
. | TRBJ2-2 | many | TRBV5-5 | CASSDIGRYGELFF | TGTGCCAGCAGCGATATAGGACGGTACGGGGAGCTGTTTTTT
. | TRBJ1-1 | many | TRBV27 | CASSSQRNTEAFF | TGTGCCAGCAGTTCCCAGAGAAACACTGAAGCTTTCTTT
TRBD1 | TRBJ2-2 | few | TRBV11-2 | CASSRTGSNTGELFF | TGTGCCAGCAGCCGGACAGGGTCAAACACCGGGGAGCTGTTTTTT
. | TRBJ1-2 | . | TRBV5-6 | CASSFARVDGYTF | TGTGCCAGCAGCTTCGCGAGGGTAGATGGCTACACCTTC
. | TRBJ1-3 | many | TRBV28 | CASSFARGSGNTIYF | TGTGCCAGCAGTTTTGCCCGGGGATCTGGAAACACCATATATTTT
. | TRBJ2-4 | . | TRBV28 | CASSLLTGENIQYF | TGTGCCAGCAGTCTCCTAACGGGAGAAAACATTCAGTACTTC
. | TRBJ2-3 | few | TRBV29-1 | CSVERTDTQYF | TGCAGCGTTGAACGCACAGATACGCAGTATTTT
TRBD2 | TRBJ2-1 | many | TRBV10-3 | CAISESMTSGRDEQFF | TGTGCCATCAGTGAGTCGATGACTAGCGGGAGGGATGAGCAGTTCTTC
TRBD2 | TRBJ2-3 | many | TRBV28 | CASSDPGTSGADTQYF | TGTGCCAGCAGTGACCCCGGGACTAGCGGTGCAGATACGCAGTATTTT
. | TRBJ2-7 | many | TRBV11-3 | CASSLNDYEQYF | TGTGCCAGCAGCTTAAACGACTACGAGCAGTACTTC
. | TRBJ1-3 | . | TRBV6-5 | CASSYFQGSGNTIYF | TGTGCCAGCAGTTACTTCCAGGGTTCTGGAAACACCATATATTTT
. | TRBJ1-2 | . | TRBV24-1 | CATGWVGGYTF | TGTGCCACCGGATGGGTTGGTGGCTACACCTTC
TRBD2 | TRBJ2-3 | many | TRBV7-2 | CASSLAGDGPGLAVYTQYF | TGTGCCAGCAGCTTAGCAGGCGATGGGCCGGGACTAGCGGTATATACGCAGTATTTT
. | TRBJ2-1 | many | TRBV12-3/TRBV12-4 | CATRGRGNEQFF | TGTGCCACCCGGGGAAGGGGCAATGAGCAGTTCTTC
. | TRBJ2-3 | . | TRBV27 | CASRPYEGPGDTQYF | TGTGCCAGCAGACCGTATGAGGGACCCGGAGATACGCAGTATTTT
TRBD1 | TRBJ1-2 | . | TRBV7-9 | CATSTTGNYGYTF | TGTGCCACCTCAACGACAGGGAACTATGGCTACACCTTC
. | TRBJ2-1 | . | TRBV7-9 | CASSLGGGRSSYNEQFF | TGTGCCAGCAGCTTAGGGGGCGGACGGAGCTCCTACAATGAGCAGTTCTTC
. | TRBJ1-1 | . | TRBV4-1 | CASSQEFWTEAFF | TGCGCCAGCAGCCAAGAATTTTGGACTGAAGCTTTCTTT
. | TRBJ1-5 | many | TRBV28 | CASSPSDRDYQPQHF | TGTGCCAGCAGTCCCTCGGACAGAGATTATCAGCCCCAGCATTTT
. | TRBJ1-1 | many | TRBV19 | CASRYRQVTTEAFF | TGTGCCAGTAGATATAGACAGGTGACCACTGAAGCTTTCTTT
TRBD2 | TRBJ2-1 | few | TRBV30 | CAWSSTSVYNEQFF | TGTGCCTGGAGTTCGACTAGCGTTTACAATGAGCAGTTCTTC
. | TRBJ2-7 | . | TRBV7-9 | CASSSSQESYEQYF | TGTGCCAGCAGCTCCTCTCAAGAGTCCTACGAGCAGTACTTC
TRBD1 | TRBJ2-7 | few | TRBV6-2/TRBV6-3 | CASSDGQGSYEQYF | TGTGCCAGCAGTGACGGACAGGGATCCTACGAGCAGTACTTC
TRBD2 | TRBJ2-3 | . | TRBV5-1 | CASSYPGGSYSDTQYF | TGCGCCAGCAGCTACCCGGGGGGTAGTTATTCAGATACGCAGTATTTT